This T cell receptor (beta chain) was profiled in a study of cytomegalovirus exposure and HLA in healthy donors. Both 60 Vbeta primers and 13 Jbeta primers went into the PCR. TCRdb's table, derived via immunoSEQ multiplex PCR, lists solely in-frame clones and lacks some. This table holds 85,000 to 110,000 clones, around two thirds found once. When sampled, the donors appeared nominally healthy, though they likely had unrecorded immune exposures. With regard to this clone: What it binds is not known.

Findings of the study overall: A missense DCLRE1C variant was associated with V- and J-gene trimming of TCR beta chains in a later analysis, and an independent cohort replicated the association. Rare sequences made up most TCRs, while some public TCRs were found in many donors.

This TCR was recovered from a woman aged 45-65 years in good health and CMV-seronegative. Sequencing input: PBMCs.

CDR3 residues: CASSLQDTQYF. The DNA of the CDR3 is TGTGCCAGCAGCTTACAAGATACGCAGTATTTT. The V gene is TRBV7-8, the J gene TRBJ2-3; D gene unclear. The V end lost 2 bases, the J end lost 5 bases, and 2 bases lay between the germline ends. CDR3 length equals 11 residues. Germline V gene lookup returns CDR1 SGHVS and CDR2 FQNEAQ.